This is a list of T cell receptor beta chains from one sample in a study of blood T cells in healthy people across ages. TCRdb re-derived calls from the 5' RACE reads in MiXCR, one entry per CDR3 protein. There are approximately 730,000 distinct CDR3 sequences in the sample; approximately 43% occur only once, and 20% to 25% lies in the top ten. The sequenced sample was blood. The source is a woman aged 60-75 years in good health. The CDR3 runs from the conserved cysteine through the conserved F or W. D genes are given only for firm matches. For some rows the clone size is stated as once, few or many, or as a class when expanded; others skip it.

V: TRBV20-1; length: 14; D: TRBD1; size: NA; J: TRBJ1-5; DNA: TGCAGTGCTCTCCTTACAGGGGGAAATCAGCCCCAGCATTTT; CDR3: CSALLTGGNQPQHF
V: TRBV9; length: 14; D: TRBD1; size: NA; J: TRBJ2-5; DNA: TGTGCCAGCAGCGTGACAGGGGTGGAAGAGACCCAGTACTTC; CDR3: CASSVTGVEETQYF
V: TRBV7-3; length: 14; D: NA; size: few; J: TRBJ2-1; DNA: TGTGCCAGCAGCTTAACCGGGGGCTGGAATGAGCAGTTCTTC; CDR3: CASSLTGGWNEQFF
V: TRBV20-1; length: 14; D: NA; size: NA; J: TRBJ2-1; DNA: TGCAGTGCTAGAGAAGGGGGGCTCTACAATGAGCAGTTCTTC; CDR3: CSAREGGLYNEQFF
V: TRBV11-2; length: 12; D: NA; size: few; J: TRBJ1-2; DNA: TGTGCCAGCAGCTTAGTGTGGGATGGCTACACCTTC; CDR3: CASSLVWDGYTF
V: TRBV6-4; length: 15; D: TRBD1; size: few; J: TRBJ1-4; DNA: TGTGCCAGCAGTGCCCACGGGACAGGGAATGAAAAACTGTTTTTT; CDR3: CASSAHGTGNEKLFF
V: TRBV6-5; length: 14; D: TRBD1; size: many; J: TRBJ1-2; DNA: TGTGCCAGCAGTTCCAGGGACAGCCAAGATGGCTACACCTTC; CDR3: CASSSRDSQDGYTF
V: TRBV7-9; length: 13; D: NA; size: NA; J: TRBJ1-5; DNA: TGTGCCAGCAGCAGGACAGAGGGTAGGCCCCAGCATTTT; CDR3: CASSRTEGRPQHF
V: TRBV6-6; length: 15; D: NA; size: NA; J: TRBJ1-5; DNA: TGTGCCAGCAGTTACTCGTTTATGGGGCATCAGCCCCAGCATTTT; CDR3: CASSYSFMGHQPQHF
V: TRBV3-1; length: 15; D: TRBD1; size: NA; J: TRBJ2-3; DNA: TGTGCCAGCAGCGGAGGGACAGGGTTCACAGATACGCAGTATTTT; CDR3: CASSGGTGFTDTQYF
V: TRBV11-3; length: 15; D: NA; size: NA; J: TRBJ2-1; DNA: TGTGCCAGCAGCTTAGTTGCGGGATCTCGCAATGAGCAGTTCTTC; CDR3: CASSLVAGSRNEQFF
V: TRBV20-1; length: 13; D: NA; size: NA; J: TRBJ1-2; DNA: TGCAGTGCTAGAGACAGGGAAGGAGATGGCTACACCTTC; CDR3: CSARDREGDGYTF
V: TRBV12-3/TRBV12-4; length: 18; D: NA; size: many; J: TRBJ1-1; DNA: TGTGCCAGCAGTTTAAAAGCCGGGGGTGAAGGGGTGTACACTGAAGCTTTCTTT; CDR3: CASSLKAGGEGVYTEAFF
V: TRBV20-1; length: 12; D: TRBD1; size: few; J: TRBJ1-2; DNA: TGCATTACCACAGGGGACCCGGATGGCTACACCTTC; CDR3: CITTGDPDGYTF
V: TRBV28; length: 16; D: NA; size: NA; J: TRBJ2-6; DNA: TGTGCCAGCAAACCGAACCTCCTCTCTGGGGCCAACGTCCTGACTTTC; CDR3: CASKPNLLSGANVLTF
V: TRBV10-3; length: 13; D: NA; size: NA; J: TRBJ1-2; DNA: TGTGCCATCAGTCCAAGTCTGTGGAGTGGCTACACCTTC; CDR3: CAISPSLWSGYTF
V: TRBV5-1; length: 13; D: NA; size: NA; J: TRBJ2-7; DNA: TGCGCCAGCAGCTCCCAAGTGGTGAGTGAGCAGTACTTC; CDR3: CASSSQVVSEQYF
V: TRBV24-1; length: 16; D: TRBD1; size: NA; J: TRBJ2-3; DNA: TGTGCCACCAGTGGCGATAGGGACAGTACCCCAGGTACGCAGTATTTT; CDR3: CATSGDRDSTPGTQYF
V: TRBV11-2; length: 13; D: NA; size: NA; J: TRBJ1-1; DNA: TGTGCCAGCAGCTCAACAATGAACACTGAAGCTTTCTTT; CDR3: CASSSTMNTEAFF
V: TRBV20-1; length: 11; D: NA; size: NA; J: TRBJ2-1; DNA: TGCAGTGCTAGAGTGCCCGATAGTTTGTTCTTC; CDR3: CSARVPDSLFF
V: TRBV20-1; length: 15; D: NA; size: NA; J: TRBJ1-4; DNA: TGCAGTGCTAGAGATCGCCCCGGGGCTGGGGAAAAACTGTTTTTT; CDR3: CSARDRPGAGEKLFF
V: TRBV4-2; length: 17; D: TRBD2; size: few; J: TRBJ2-7; DNA: TGTGCCAGCAGCCAAGGGCTGGCGGGAGGGAGCTCCTACGAGCAGTACTTC; CDR3: CASSQGLAGGSSYEQYF
V: TRBV21-1; length: 14; D: NA; size: NA; J: TRBJ2-7; DNA: TGTGCCAGCGGCAAAGCAAGGGCCTCCTACGAGCAGTACTTC; CDR3: CASGKARASYEQYF
V: TRBV20-1; length: 12; D: NA; size: NA; J: TRBJ1-2; DNA: TGCAGTGCGTCATTCGGGACACGAGGCTACACCTTC; CDR3: CSASFGTRGYTF
V: TRBV7-2; length: 17; D: TRBD1; size: NA; J: TRBJ2-1; DNA: TGTGCCAGCAGCACTGAGACAGGGGATCCCCCCTACAATGAGCAGTTCTTC; CDR3: CASSTETGDPPYNEQFF
V: TRBV5-1; length: 14; D: NA; size: few; J: TRBJ1-2; DNA: TGCGCCAGCAGCTTGTGGGACCCGAAGAATGGCTACACCTTC; CDR3: CASSLWDPKNGYTF
V: TRBV7-8; length: 16; D: TRBD1; size: NA; J: TRBJ2-7; DNA: TGTGCCAGCAGCTTAGTGCCGGGACAGGGGTACAATGAGCAGTACTTC; CDR3: CASSLVPGQGYNEQYF
V: TRBV4-2; length: 15; D: TRBD2; size: NA; J: TRBJ2-3; DNA: TGTGCCAGCAGCGGGATTAGCGGGAGCTCAGATACGCAGTATTTT; CDR3: CASSGISGSSDTQYF
V: TRBV20-1; length: 14; D: NA; size: NA; J: TRBJ2-4; DNA: TGCAGTGCTACGCGTGGGGAGGCCAAAAACATTCAGTACTTC; CDR3: CSATRGEAKNIQYF
V: TRBV12-3/TRBV12-4; length: 13; D: NA; size: NA; J: TRBJ2-5; DNA: TGTGCCAGCAGTTCGCAGCCCACGGGGGCCCAGTACTTC; CDR3: CASSSQPTGAQYF
V: TRBV4-2; length: 16; D: NA; size: NA; J: TRBJ1-3; DNA: TGTGCCAGCAGCCCCTCACGGACGGGTCCTGGAAACACCATATATTTT; CDR3: CASSPSRTGPGNTIYF
V: TRBV27; length: 16; D: NA; size: NA; J: TRBJ2-7; DNA: TGTGCCAGCAGTCCGCACTTGGCAGGGGTCGGCTACGAGCAGTACTTC; CDR3: CASSPHLAGVGYEQYF
V: TRBV12-3/TRBV12-4; length: 16; D: TRBD2; size: few; J: TRBJ2-1; DNA: TGTGCCAGCAGTTCGCCGACTAGCGGGGTCCTCAATGAGCAGTTCTTC; CDR3: CASSSPTSGVLNEQFF
V: TRBV18; length: 13; D: NA; size: few; J: TRBJ1-1; DNA: TGTGCCAGCTCACCCACAGGGATCACTGAAGCTTTCTTT; CDR3: CASSPTGITEAFF
V: TRBV7-2; length: 14; D: TRBD2; size: many; J: TRBJ2-7; DNA: TGTGCCAGCAGCGCCAGCGGGACTAAACACGAGCAGTACTTC; CDR3: CASSASGTKHEQYF
V: TRBV3-1; length: 15; D: TRBD1; size: NA; J: TRBJ1-1; DNA: TGTGCCAGCAGCCAAGATCAACAGGGGCTACCTGAAGCTTTCTTT; CDR3: CASSQDQQGLPEAFF
V: TRBV9; length: 19; D: TRBD2; size: few; J: TRBJ2-2; DNA: TGTGCCAGCAGCGTAGGCTCTAGCGGGGGGGCCTTGAACACCGGGGAGCTGTTTTTT; CDR3: CASSVGSSGGALNTGELFF
V: TRBV11-2; length: 15; D: TRBD1; size: few; J: TRBJ2-7; DNA: TGTGCCAGCAGCCAGGGGGGACAGGGGATCTACGAGCAGTACTTC; CDR3: CASSQGGQGIYEQYF
V: TRBV20-1; length: 11; D: NA; size: NA; J: TRBJ2-2; DNA: TGCAGTGCTAAACAGGGCGGGGAGCTGTTTTTT; CDR3: CSAKQGGELFF
V: TRBV20-1; length: 13; D: NA; size: NA; J: TRBJ2-5; DNA: TGCAGTGCTAGAGCCAGAACCCAAGGGACCCAGTACTTC; CDR3: CSARARTQGTQYF
V: TRBV10-1; length: 15; D: TRBD2; size: NA; J: TRBJ2-5; DNA: TGCGCCAGCAGAGAAAGCGGGGGCAACTACAATGAGCAGTACTTC; CDR3: CASRESGGNYNEQYF
V: TRBV5-1; length: 13; D: NA; size: NA; J: TRBJ2-5; DNA: TGCGCCAGCAGCTGGGATACGATACCGACCCAGTACTTC; CDR3: CASSWDTIPTQYF
V: TRBV5-1; length: 13; D: NA; size: NA; J: TRBJ2-1; DNA: TGCGCCAGCTGTATCTCTAAGTTCGATGAGCAGTTCTTC; CDR3: CASCISKFDEQFF
V: TRBV6-5; length: 15; D: TRBD2; size: NA; J: TRBJ2-1; DNA: TGTGCCAGCAGTTACTTCTTTACTAGCGGGGGAGAGCAGTTCTTC; CDR3: CASSYFFTSGGEQFF
V: TRBV5-6; length: 15; D: TRBD2; size: few; J: TRBJ2-1; DNA: TGTGCCAGCAGCTTGAGGATAGCGGGGGGGCTCGGGCAGTTCTTC; CDR3: CASSLRIAGGLGQFF
V: TRBV3-1; length: 15; D: TRBD2; size: few; J: TRBJ2-3; DNA: TGTGCCAGCAGAGACACTAGCGGGGGAACAGATACGCAGTATTTT; CDR3: CASRDTSGGTDTQYF
V: TRBV9; length: 14; D: TRBD1; size: NA; J: TRBJ2-7; DNA: TGTGCCAGCAGCGTAGGGGACAGCCCCTACGAGCAGTACTTC; CDR3: CASSVGDSPYEQYF
V: TRBV18; length: 15; D: TRBD1; size: NA; J: TRBJ1-2; DNA: TGTGCCAGCTCATACCGGGACAGAGCCAACTATGGCTACACCTTC; CDR3: CASSYRDRANYGYTF
V: TRBV2; length: 13; D: NA; size: NA; J: TRBJ2-1; DNA: TGTGCCAGCAGTGAGGTCAGGCAAGAGACCCAGTTCTTC; CDR3: CASSEVRQETQFF
V: TRBV5-1; length: 17; D: TRBD2; size: NA; J: TRBJ2-1; DNA: TGCGCCAGCAGCTTGGCCAAGACTAGCGGGAGCCCCGATGAGCAGTTCTTC; CDR3: CASSLAKTSGSPDEQFF
V: TRBV7-3; length: 15; D: NA; size: NA; J: TRBJ2-1; DNA: TGTGCCAGCAGCGCCTTTGGGGAGGCCTTTGGGGAGCAGTTCTTC; CDR3: CASSAFGEAFGEQFF
V: TRBV27; length: 18; D: TRBD1; size: NA; J: TRBJ2-2; DNA: TGTGCCAGCAGTTTATCGAATGCAGGGGGCGTAGGTCCTCGGGAGCTGTTTTTT; CDR3: CASSLSNAGGVGPRELFF
V: TRBV5-1; length: 16; D: NA; size: NA; J: TRBJ1-4; DNA: TGCGCCAGCAGCTTCTCAGGGGCAGCAACTAATGAAAAACTGTTTTTT; CDR3: CASSFSGAATNEKLFF
V: TRBV5-1; length: 15; D: NA; size: NA; J: TRBJ2-7; DNA: TGCGCCAGCAGCTTTCTTCAGGGTACAACCTACGAGCAGTACTTC; CDR3: CASSFLQGTTYEQYF
V: TRBV10-3; length: 15; D: NA; size: NA; J: TRBJ2-1; DNA: TGTGCCATCAGGCCCTCGGGGACCTCCTACAATGAGCAGTTCTTC; CDR3: CAIRPSGTSYNEQFF